This TCR beta chain originates from a study of technical replicates of blood from several donors. Sequencing used immunoSEQ multiplex PCR; TCRdb keeps in-frame clones, though not all of them. The profile covers about 69,000 clones, with approximately 89% appearing a single time and around 4.6% taken by the ten largest. The sequence derives from a human donor in good health. Some clones in this sample may be carry-over from other donors' samples. The sample comprised PBMCs.

The CDR3, as DNA: TGTGCCACCAAAGACAGGGCTGTCCACGAGCAGTACTTC. Protein product: CATKDRAVHEQYF. The chain carries TRBV6-1 and TRBJ2-7; 7 bases are shared with TRBD1. Trimming took 10 bases from V and 5 from J; bases not matched to a gene: 11. Germline-derived CDR1 and CDR2 are MNHNS and SASEGT. The CDR3 runs 13 residues.